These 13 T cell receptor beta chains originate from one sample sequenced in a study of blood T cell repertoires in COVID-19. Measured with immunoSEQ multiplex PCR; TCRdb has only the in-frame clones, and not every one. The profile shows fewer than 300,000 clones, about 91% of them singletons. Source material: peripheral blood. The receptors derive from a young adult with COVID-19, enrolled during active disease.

The CDR3 sequence is CASSIGTGPYGYTF. The CDR3 region has the DNA TGTGCCAGTAGTATAGGAACAGGGCCCTATGGCTACACCTTC. The chain uses TRBV19 and TRBJ1-2; tentatively, D is TRBD1 (6 bases). V shed 1 base and J shed 4 bases, with 10 bases lying between them. The CDR3 has 14 amino acids. The germline V gene has CDR1 LNHDA and CDR2 SQIVND (reference sequence).

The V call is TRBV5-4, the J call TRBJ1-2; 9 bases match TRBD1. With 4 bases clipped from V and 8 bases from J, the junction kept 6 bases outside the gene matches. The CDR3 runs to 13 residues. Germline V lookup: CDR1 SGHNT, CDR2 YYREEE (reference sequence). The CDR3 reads CASSPGQGLGYTF. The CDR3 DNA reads TGTGCCAGCAGCCCGGGACAGGGCCTGGGCTACACCTTC.

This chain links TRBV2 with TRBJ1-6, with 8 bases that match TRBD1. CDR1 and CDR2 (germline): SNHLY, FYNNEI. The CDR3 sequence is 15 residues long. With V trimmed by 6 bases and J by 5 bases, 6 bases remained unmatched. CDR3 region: CASRTSDRDNSPLHF. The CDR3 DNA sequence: TGTGCCAGCAGAACTTCGGACAGGGATAATTCACCCCTCCACTTT. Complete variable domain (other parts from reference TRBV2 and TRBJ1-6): EPEVTQTPSHQVTQMGQEVILRCVPISNHLYFYWYRQILGQKVEFLVSFYNNEISEKSEIFDDQFSVERPDGSNFTLKIRSTKLEDSAMYFCASRTSDRDNSPLHFGNGTRLTVT.

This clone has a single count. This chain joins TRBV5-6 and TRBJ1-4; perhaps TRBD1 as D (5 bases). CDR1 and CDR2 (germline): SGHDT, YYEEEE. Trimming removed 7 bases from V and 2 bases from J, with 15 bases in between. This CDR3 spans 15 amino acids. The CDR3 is CASSFGGYTNEKLFF. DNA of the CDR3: TGTGCCAGCTCCTTCGGGGGGTATACTAATGAAAAACTGTTTTTT.

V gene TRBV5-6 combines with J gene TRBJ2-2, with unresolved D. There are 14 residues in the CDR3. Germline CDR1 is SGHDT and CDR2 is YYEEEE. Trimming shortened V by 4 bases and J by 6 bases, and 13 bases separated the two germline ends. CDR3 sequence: CASSVVPSSGELFF. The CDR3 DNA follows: TGTGCCAGCAGCGTAGTCCCGAGCTCCGGGGAGCTGTTTTTT.

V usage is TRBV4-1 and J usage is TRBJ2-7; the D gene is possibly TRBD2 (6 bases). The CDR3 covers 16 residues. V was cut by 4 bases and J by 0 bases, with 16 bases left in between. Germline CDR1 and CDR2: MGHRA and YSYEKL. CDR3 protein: CASSLLRQEGSYEQYF. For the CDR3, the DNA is TGCGCCAGCAGCCTCTTGCGGCAGGAGGGCTCCTACGAGCAGTACTTC.

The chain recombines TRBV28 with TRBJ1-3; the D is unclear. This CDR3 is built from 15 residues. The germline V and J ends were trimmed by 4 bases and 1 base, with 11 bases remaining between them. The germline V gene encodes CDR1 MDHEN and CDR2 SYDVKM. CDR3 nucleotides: TGTGCCAGCAGTTCCCACAGTGTTTCTGGAAACACCATATATTTT. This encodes CASSSHSVSGNTIYF.

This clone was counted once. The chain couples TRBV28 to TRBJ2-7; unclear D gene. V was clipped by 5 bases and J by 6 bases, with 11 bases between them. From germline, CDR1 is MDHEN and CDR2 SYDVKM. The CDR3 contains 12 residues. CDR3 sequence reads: CASSRKLGEQYF. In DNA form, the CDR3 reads TGTGCCAGCAGTCGTAAACTTGGCGAGCAGTACTTC.

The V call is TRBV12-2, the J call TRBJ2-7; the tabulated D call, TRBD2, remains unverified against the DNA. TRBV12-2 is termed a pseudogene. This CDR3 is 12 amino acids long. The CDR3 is CGVAVFSYEQYF. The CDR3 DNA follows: TGTGGGGTCGCGGTGTTCTCCTACGAGCAGTACTTC.

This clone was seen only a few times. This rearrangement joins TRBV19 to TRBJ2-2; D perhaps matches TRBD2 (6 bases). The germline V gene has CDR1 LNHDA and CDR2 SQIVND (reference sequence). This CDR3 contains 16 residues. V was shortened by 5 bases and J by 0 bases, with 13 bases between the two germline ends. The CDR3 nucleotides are TGTGCCAGTAGTCGATCAGCGGGCGCGAACACCGGGGAGCTGTTTTTT. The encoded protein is CASSRSAGANTGELFF.

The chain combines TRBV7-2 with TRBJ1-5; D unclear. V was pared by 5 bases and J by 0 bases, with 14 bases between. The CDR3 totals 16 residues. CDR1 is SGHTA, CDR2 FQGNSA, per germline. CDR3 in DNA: TGTGCCAGCAGCCCCTCGGCAGGCTATAGCAATCAGCCCCAGCATTTT. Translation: CASSPSAGYSNQPQHF.

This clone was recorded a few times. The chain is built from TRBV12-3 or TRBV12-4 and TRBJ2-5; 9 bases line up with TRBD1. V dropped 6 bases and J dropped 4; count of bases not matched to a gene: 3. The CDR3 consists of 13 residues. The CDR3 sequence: CASSQDRGETQYF. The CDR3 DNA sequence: TGTGCCAGCAGCCAGGACAGGGGAGAGACCCAGTACTTC.

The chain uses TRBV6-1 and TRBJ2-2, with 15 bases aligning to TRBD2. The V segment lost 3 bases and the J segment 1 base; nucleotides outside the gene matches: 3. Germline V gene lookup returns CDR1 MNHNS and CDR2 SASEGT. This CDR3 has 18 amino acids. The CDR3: CASSDRGLAGGNTGELFF. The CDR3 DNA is TGTGCCAGCAGTGACAGGGGACTAGCGGGAGGGAACACCGGGGAGCTGTTTTTT.